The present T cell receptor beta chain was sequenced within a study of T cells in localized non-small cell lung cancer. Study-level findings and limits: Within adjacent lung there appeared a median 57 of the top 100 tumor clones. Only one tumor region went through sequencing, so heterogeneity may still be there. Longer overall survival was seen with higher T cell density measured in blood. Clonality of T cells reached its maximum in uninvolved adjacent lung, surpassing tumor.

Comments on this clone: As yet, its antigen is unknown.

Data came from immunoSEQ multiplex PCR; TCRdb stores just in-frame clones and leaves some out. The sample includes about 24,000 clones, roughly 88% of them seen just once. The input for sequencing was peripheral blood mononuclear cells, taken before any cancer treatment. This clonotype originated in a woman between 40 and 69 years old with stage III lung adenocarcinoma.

In nucleotides, the CDR3 is TGTGCCAGTAGTATAGATAGCCGCCCGGATGAAGCTTTCTTT. It translates to CASSIDSRPDEAFF. The chain links TRBV19 to TRBJ1-1; D uncertain. With 0 bases removed from V and 7 bases from J, the gap between germline ends came to 12 bases. The CDR3 loop spans 14 amino acids. The germline V gene encodes CDR1 LNHDA and CDR2 SQIVND (reference sequence). The entire variable domain, with the rest obtained from reference TRBV19 and TRBJ1-1, is as follows: DGGITQSPKYLFRKEGQNVTLSCEQNLNHDAMYWYRQDPGQGLRLIYYSQIVNDFQKGDIAEGYSVSREKKESFPLTVTSAQKNPTAFYLCASSIDSRPDEAFFGQGTRLTVV.